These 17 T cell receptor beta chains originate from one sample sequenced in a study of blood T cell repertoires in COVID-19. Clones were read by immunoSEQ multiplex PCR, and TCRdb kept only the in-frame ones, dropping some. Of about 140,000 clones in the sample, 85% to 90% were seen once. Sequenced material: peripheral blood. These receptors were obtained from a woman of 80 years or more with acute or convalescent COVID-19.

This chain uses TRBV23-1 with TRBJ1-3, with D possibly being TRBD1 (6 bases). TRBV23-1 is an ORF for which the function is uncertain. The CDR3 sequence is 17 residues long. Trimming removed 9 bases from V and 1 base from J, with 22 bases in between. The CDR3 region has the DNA TGCGCCAGGAGGGGGAACCTGCCATTTGTTTCTGGAAACACCATATATTTT. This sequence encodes CARRGNLPFVSGNTIYF.

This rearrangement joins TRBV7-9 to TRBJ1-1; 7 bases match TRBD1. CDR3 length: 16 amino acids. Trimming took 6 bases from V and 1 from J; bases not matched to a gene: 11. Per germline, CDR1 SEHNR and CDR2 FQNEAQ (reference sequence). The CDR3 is CASSIQGWVGNTEAFF. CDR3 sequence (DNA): TGTGCCAGCAGTATACAGGGGTGGGTAGGGAACACTGAAGCTTTCTTT.

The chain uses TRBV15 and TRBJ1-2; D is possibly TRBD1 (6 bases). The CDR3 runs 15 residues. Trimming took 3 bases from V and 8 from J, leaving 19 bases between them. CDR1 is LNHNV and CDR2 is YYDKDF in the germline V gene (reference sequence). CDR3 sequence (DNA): TGTGCCACCAGCAGGGATCGTGCGGGGGCGGGCGGCTACACCTTC. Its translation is CATSRDRAGAGGYTF. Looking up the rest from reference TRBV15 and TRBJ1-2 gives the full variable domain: DAMVIQNPRYQVTQFGKPVTLSCSQTLNHNVMYWYQQKSSQAPKLLFHYYDKDFNNEADTPDNFQSRRPNTSFCFLDIRSPGLGDTAMYLCATSRDRAGAGGYTFGSGTRLTVV.

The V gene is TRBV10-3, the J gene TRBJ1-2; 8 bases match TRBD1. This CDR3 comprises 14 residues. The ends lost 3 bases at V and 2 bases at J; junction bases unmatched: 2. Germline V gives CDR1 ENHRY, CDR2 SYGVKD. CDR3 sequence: CAISDGDRNYGYTF. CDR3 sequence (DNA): TGTGCCATCAGTGATGGGGACAGGAACTATGGCTACACCTTC.

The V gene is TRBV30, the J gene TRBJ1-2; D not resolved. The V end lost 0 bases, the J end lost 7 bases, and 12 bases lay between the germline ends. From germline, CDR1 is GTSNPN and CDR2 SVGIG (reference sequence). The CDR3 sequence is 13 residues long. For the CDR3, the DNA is TGTGCCTGGAGTGTACTTGCAGGCCGTGGCTACACCTTC. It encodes CAWSVLAGRGYTF.

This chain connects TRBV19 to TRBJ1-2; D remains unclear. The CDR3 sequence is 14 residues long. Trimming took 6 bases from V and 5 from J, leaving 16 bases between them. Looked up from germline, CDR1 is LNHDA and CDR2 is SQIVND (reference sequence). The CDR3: CASRNPEGGYGYTF. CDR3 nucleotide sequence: TGTGCCAGTAGGAATCCGGAGGGAGGGTATGGCTACACCTTC.

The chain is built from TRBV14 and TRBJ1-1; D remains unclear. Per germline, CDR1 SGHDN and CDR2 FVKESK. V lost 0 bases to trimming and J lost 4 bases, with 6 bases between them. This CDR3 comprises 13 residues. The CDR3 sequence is CASSQEAVTEAFF. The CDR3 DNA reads TGTGCCAGCAGCCAAGAGGCAGTCACTGAAGCTTTCTTT.

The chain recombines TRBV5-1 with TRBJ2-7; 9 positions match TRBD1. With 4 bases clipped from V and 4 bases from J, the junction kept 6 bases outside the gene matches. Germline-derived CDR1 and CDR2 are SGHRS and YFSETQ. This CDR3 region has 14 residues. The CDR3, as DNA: TGCGCCAGCAGCGCGGGGACAGGGTTATACGAGCAGTACTTC. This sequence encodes CASSAGTGLYEQYF.

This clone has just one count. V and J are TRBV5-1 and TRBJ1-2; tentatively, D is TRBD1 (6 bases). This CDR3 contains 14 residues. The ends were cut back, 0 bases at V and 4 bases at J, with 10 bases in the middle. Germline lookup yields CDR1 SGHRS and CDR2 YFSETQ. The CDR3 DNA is TGCGCCAGCAGCTTGGAGACAGGTCTCTATGGCTACACCTTC. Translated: CASSLETGLYGYTF.

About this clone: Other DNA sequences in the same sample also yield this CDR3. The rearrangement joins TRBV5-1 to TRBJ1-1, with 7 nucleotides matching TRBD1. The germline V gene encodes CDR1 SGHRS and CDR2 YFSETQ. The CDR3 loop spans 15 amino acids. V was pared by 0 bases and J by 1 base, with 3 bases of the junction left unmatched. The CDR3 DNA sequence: TGCGCCAGCAGCTTGGTGGCAGGGGGGAACACTGAAGCTTTCTTT. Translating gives CASSLVAGGNTEAFF.

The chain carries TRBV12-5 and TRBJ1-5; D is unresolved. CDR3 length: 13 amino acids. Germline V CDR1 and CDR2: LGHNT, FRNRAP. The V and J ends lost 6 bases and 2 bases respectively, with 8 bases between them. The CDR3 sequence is CASGRARNQPQHF. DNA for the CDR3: TGTGCTAGTGGCCGCGCACGCAATCAGCCCCAGCATTTT.

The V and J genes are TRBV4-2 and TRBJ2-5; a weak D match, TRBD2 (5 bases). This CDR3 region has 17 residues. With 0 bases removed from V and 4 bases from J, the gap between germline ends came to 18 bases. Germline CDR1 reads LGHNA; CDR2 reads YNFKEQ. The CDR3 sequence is CASSQDTRPGWGETQYF. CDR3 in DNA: TGTGCCAGCAGCCAAGATACCCGCCCGGGATGGGGAGAGACCCAGTACTTC.

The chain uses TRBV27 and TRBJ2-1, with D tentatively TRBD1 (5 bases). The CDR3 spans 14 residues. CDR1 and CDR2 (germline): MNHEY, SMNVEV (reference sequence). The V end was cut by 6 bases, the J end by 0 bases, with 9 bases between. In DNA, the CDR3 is TGTGCCAGCAGCCGACAGCCCTCCTACAATGAGCAGTTCTTC. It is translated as CASSRQPSYNEQFF.

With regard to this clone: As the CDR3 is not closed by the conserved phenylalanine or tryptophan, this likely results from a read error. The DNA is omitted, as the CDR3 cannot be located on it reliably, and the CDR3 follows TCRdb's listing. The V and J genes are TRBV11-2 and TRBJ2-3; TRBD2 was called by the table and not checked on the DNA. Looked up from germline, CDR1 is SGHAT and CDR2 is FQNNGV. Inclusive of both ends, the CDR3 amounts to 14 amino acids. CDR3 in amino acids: CASSSTSGSSSVFS.

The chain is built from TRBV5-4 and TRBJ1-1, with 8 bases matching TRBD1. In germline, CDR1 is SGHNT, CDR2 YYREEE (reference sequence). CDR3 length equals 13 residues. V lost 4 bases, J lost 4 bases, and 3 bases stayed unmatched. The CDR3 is CASSVTGGTEAFF. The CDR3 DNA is TGTGCCAGCAGCGTAACAGGGGGCACTGAAGCTTTCTTT.

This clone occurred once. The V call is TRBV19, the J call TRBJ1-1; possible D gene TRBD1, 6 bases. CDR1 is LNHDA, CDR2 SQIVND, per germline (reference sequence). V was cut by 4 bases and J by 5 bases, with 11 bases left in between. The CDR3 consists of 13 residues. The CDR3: CASSTQGGTEAFF. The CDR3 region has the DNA TGTGCCAGTAGTACACAGGGAGGGACTGAAGCTTTCTTT.

The CDR3 bases are TGTGCCAGCAGCGGGACAGTTGATAGCAATCAGCCCCAGCATTTT. Its translation is CASSGTVDSNQPQHF. The chain combines TRBV9 with TRBJ1-5, with TRBD1 as a possible D gene (6 bases). CDR1 SGDLS and CDR2 YYNGEE come from the germline V gene. The CDR3 is 15 amino acids. V lost 3 bases and J 0 bases, leaving 10 bases between the germline ends.